This passage covers 3 T cell receptor beta chains from one sample sequenced in a study of radiotherapy plus CTLA-4 blockade in lung cancer. Sequencing was performed with immunoSEQ multiplex PCR; in TCRdb, only in-frame clones are kept and a portion is missing. The sample contains more than 90,000 clones, roughly 74% of which appear only once. Source: peripheral blood, taken from a patient treated with radiotherapy plus ipilimumab. The receptor source for this set is a human donor with non-small cell lung cancer who had a partial response to radiotherapy plus ipilimumab.

The rearrangement joins TRBV9 to TRBJ1-5; D unclear. The V gene's germline CDR1 is SGDLS and CDR2 YYNGEE. Between the trimmed V and J ends, which lost 5 bases and 4 bases, there was a span of 10 bases. The CDR3 has 13 amino acids. CDR3 protein: CASSPGGNQPQHF. As DNA, the CDR3 is TGTGCCAGCAGTCCAGGCGGGAATCAGCCCCAGCATTTT.

V and J are TRBV27 and TRBJ1-4, with unresolved D. The CDR3 runs to 17 residues. CDR1 is MNHEY, CDR2 SMNVEV, per germline (reference sequence). The V end lost 0 bases, the J end lost 8 bases, and 19 bases lay between the germline ends. CDR3 loop: CASSLSPLTKGDEKLFF. The CDR3 nucleotides are TGTGCCAGCAGTTTATCGCCCCTCACAAAGGGAGACGAAAAACTGTTTTTT.

V and J are TRBV9 and TRBJ2-1; perhaps TRBD1 as D (6 bases). The germline CDR1 and CDR2 sequences are SGDLS and YYNGEE. CDR3 length: 15 residues. Trimming cost V 0 bases and J 6 bases, with 13 bases left between them. The CDR3 coding sequence is TGTGCCAGCAGCGTAGCGGGAAACAGGGCCAATGAGCAGTTCTTC. Its protein is CASSVAGNRANEQFF.